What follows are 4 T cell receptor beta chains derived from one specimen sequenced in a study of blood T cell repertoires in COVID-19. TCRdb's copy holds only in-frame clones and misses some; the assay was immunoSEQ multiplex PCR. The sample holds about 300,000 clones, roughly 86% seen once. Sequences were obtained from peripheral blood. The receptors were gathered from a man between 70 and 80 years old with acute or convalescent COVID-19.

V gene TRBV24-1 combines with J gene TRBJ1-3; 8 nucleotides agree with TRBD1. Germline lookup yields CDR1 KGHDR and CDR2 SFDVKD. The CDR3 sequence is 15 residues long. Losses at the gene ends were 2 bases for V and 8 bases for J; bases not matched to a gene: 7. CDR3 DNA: TGTGCCACCAGTGATTGGACAGGGAAAAATTACACCATATATTTT. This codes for CATSDWTGKNYTIYF.

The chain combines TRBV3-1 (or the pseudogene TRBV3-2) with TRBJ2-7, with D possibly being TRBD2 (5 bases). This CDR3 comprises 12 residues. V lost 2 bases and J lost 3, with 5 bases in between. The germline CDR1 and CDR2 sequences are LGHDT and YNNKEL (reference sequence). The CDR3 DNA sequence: TGTGCCAGCAGCCAAAGCGGCTACGAGCAGTACTTC. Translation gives CASSQSGYEQYF.

The CDR3 spells CASSHGESEQYF. The CDR3 nucleotides are TGTGCCAGTTCGCATGGGGAGAGCGAGCAGTACTTC. The V call is TRBV19, the J call TRBJ2-7, with D perhaps TRBD2 (5 bases). V was clipped by 8 bases and J by 6 bases, with 14 bases between them. Germline V lookup: CDR1 LNHDA, CDR2 SQIVND (reference sequence). The CDR3 is made up of 12 amino acids.

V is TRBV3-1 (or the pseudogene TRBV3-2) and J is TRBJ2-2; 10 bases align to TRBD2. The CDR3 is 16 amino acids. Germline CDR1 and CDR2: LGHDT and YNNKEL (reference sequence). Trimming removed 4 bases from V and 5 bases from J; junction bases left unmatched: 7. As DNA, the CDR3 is TGTGCCAGCAGCCCACTAGCGGGACGACGTACCGGGGAGCTGTTTTTT. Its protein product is CASSPLAGRRTGELFF.